This TCR beta chain was retrieved from a study of T-cell reconstitution after alpha-beta-depleted transplantation in children. This clonotype has a handful of counts. Antigen specificity is unknown. A TCRbeta library incorporating unique molecular identifiers was prepared. In TCRdb, the PCR reads were re-called with MiXCR into one record per CDR3 protein. The profile covers roughly 420,000 distinct CDR3 sequences, with roughly 16% appearing a single time and 25% to 30% taken by the ten largest. The trim removed 2 bases at V and 5 bases at J, leaving 4 bases unmatched. In germline, CDR1 is MNHEY, CDR2 SVGAGI. The CDR3 spans 14 residues. Study-level results: Recipient T cells and thymic progenitors that survived were the source of the high TCRbeta diversity seen at day 60 in some patients. After one year, T-cell counts and TCRbeta diversity mostly came from new T cells. Two months or so post-transplant, alpha-beta T cells reportedly derived from several hundred expanded graft clones.

The chain uses TRBV6-5 and TRBJ2-3, with TRBD1 matching over 7 bases. Sequences were derived from PBMCs, mostly from graft donor cells, sampled 360 days after TCRalphabeta/CD19-depleted stem cell transplant. This receptor was obtained from a boy younger than two who had a stem cell transplant for Wiskott-Aldrich syndrome, so the T cells may come from the graft donor. The CDR3 region has the DNA TGTGCCAGCAGTTACGACAGGGTTCGAGATACGCAGTATTTT. The encoded protein is CASSYDRVRDTQYF.